This T cell receptor beta chain stems from a study of blood T cell repertoires in COVID-19. About the research overall: The analysed material was cDNA or gDNA that came from T cells, B-cell-depleted T cells, or PBMCs.

In the authors' workflow: Reference gene primer amplification gave estimated nucleated cell counts. Profiled with immunoSEQ multiplex PCR; TCRdb holds only in-frame clones, not every one. The V and J calls and the clone size are those of that table, but D and trimming were determined from the DNA. The sample holds 200,000 to 250,000 clones, roughly 84% seen once. This CDR3 has 13 amino acids. Germline assignment: CDR1 MDHEN and CDR2 SYDVKM. V gave up 3 bases and J gave up 4 bases, with 9 bases separating them. Adults between about 18 and 95 years of age took part from 24 US areas. Recovery among Cohort 3 donors was established by two negative PCRs, clearance, or symptom resolution.

V gene TRBV28 combines with J gene TRBJ1-2, with a possible D match to TRBD1 (6 bases). This clonotype originated in a woman aged 40-49 years who had recovered from COVID-19. Sample: PBMCs or T cells enriched from blood (not recorded which). The CDR3 is CASSFLGAYGYTF. The CDR3 nucleotides read TGTGCCAGCAGTTTTCTGGGGGCCTATGGCTACACCTTC.